These T cell receptor beta chains were read from a single sample in a study of blood T cell repertoires in COVID-19. Assay used: immunoSEQ multiplex PCR; TCRdb lists only in-frame clones, some missing. The sample records tens of thousands of clones, about 80% being singletons. The sample was peripheral blood. The receptors come from a man between 65 and 85 years old with acute or convalescent COVID-19. CDR3s include the opening cysteine and the closing phenylalanine or tryptophan. Each record gives: CDR3 protein, CDR3 DNA, V gene, J gene, clone size, D gene. D genes are given only for firm matches. Size is stated for part of the rows, as once, few or many counts, or as a class when the clone is expanded.

CDR3: CASSENRQGSEKLFF
DNA: TGTGCCAGCAGTGAAAACCGACAGGGCAGCGAAAAACTGTTTTTT
V: TRBV6-1
J: TRBJ1-4
size: NA
D: TRBD1

CDR3: CSVGTGGRVNTEAFF
DNA: TGCAGCGTAGGGACAGGGGGCCGGGTGAACACTGAAGCTTTCTTT
V: TRBV29-1
J: TRBJ1-1
size: NA
D: TRBD1

CDR3: CAWSEGAGELFF
DNA: TGTGCCTGGAGTGAAGGAGCCGGGGAGCTGTTTTTT
V: TRBV30
J: TRBJ2-2
size: NA
D: NA

CDR3: CAWSLIAKRNYEQYF
DNA: TGTGCCTGGAGCTTAATAGCCAAACGTAACTACGAGCAGTACTTC
V: TRBV30
J: TRBJ2-7
size: NA
D: NA

CDR3: CASSFGLANTGELFF
DNA: TGTGCCAGCAGCTTCGGACTCGCGAACACCGGGGAGCTGTTTTTT
V: TRBV5-4
J: TRBJ2-2
size: NA
D: NA

CDR3: CASSVTSGYNEQFF
DNA: TGTGCCAGCAGCGTGACTAGCGGATACAATGAGCAGTTCTTC
V: TRBV5-4
J: TRBJ2-1
size: NA
D: TRBD2

CDR3: CASRSLQGRSNQPQHF
DNA: TGTGCCAGTAGATCCCTACAGGGTCGGAGCAATCAGCCCCAGCATTTT
V: TRBV19
J: TRBJ1-5
size: NA
D: NA

CDR3: CATRAGRSYNEQFF
DNA: TGCGCAACTCGGGCGGGAAGGTCCTACAATGAGCAGTTCTTC
V: TRBV6-1
J: TRBJ2-1
size: once
D: NA

CDR3: CASSVDSGASSYNEQFF
DNA: TGTGCCAGCAGCGTAGATTCGGGAGCCTCCTCCTACAATGAGCAGTTCTTC
V: TRBV9
J: TRBJ2-1
size: once
D: NA

CDR3: CASSYGGSYGYTF
DNA: TGTGCCAGCAGCTACGGTGGTAGCTATGGCTACACCTTC
V: TRBV5-6
J: TRBJ1-2
size: NA
D: NA

CDR3: CASSLVTGGTDEQFF
DNA: TGCGCCAGCAGCCTAGTGACAGGGGGTACTGATGAGCAGTTCTTC
V: TRBV5-1
J: TRBJ2-1
size: NA
D: TRBD1

CDR3: CASGTTGGREQFF
DNA: TGTGCTAGTGGTACCACAGGGGGTCGTGAGCAGTTCTTC
V: TRBV12-5
J: TRBJ2-1
size: once
D: TRBD1

CDR3: CASSPGPGDSDGYTF
DNA: TGTGCCAGCTCACCAGGCCCCGGGGATTCGGATGGCTACACCTTC
V: TRBV18
J: TRBJ1-2
size: NA
D: NA

CDR3: CASSLPSYEQYF
DNA: TGCGCCAGCAGCTTGCCTTCCTACGAGCAGTACTTC
V: TRBV5-1
J: TRBJ2-7
size: NA
D: NA

CDR3: CKGVPPGQGAYGYTF
DNA: TGCAAGGGAGTTCCCCCGGGACAGGGGGCCTATGGCTACACCTTC
V: TRBV29-1
J: TRBJ1-2
size: NA
D: TRBD1

CDR3: CASSYEDRGLNTEAFF
DNA: TGCGCCAGCAGCTATGAAGACAGGGGATTGAACACTGAAGCTTTCTTT
V: TRBV5-1
J: TRBJ1-1
size: NA
D: TRBD1

CDR3: CASSLWAGGGTTEAFF
DNA: TGTGCCAGCAGTTTATGGGCTGGGGGGGGAACGACTGAAGCTTTCTTT
V: TRBV27
J: TRBJ1-1
size: NA
D: NA

CDR3: CASSRRTGGTDTQYF
DNA: TGTGCCAGTAGTCGCAGGACAGGGGGTACAGATACGCAGTATTTT
V: TRBV19
J: TRBJ2-3
size: NA
D: TRBD1